A selection of T cell receptor beta chains follows, all from one sample in a study of cytomegalovirus exposure and HLA in healthy donors. Sequenced by immunoSEQ multiplex PCR; TCRdb stores in-frame clones only, minus some. Of more than 90,000 clones in the sample, more than 60% were seen once. What was sequenced was PBMCs. The source is a human donor in good health. CDR3s include the opening cysteine and the closing phenylalanine or tryptophan. Fields, in order: J gene, clone size, V gene, CDR3 length, D gene, CDR3 DNA, CDR3 protein. D genes are given only for firm matches. Size tells how often a clone was seen (once, few, many) or the class of an expanded clone, and some rows leave it out.

j_gene: TRBJ1-2; abundance: .; v_gene: TRBV6-4; len: 17; d_gene: TRBD1; CDR3nt: TGTGCCAGCACCCAGGGATCGCACGGGACAGGGCCCTATGGCTACACCTTC; CDR3aa: CASTQGSHGTGPYGYTF
j_gene: TRBJ2-1; abundance: .; v_gene: TRBV4-3; len: 15; d_gene: TRBD2; CDR3nt: TGCGCCAGCAGCCAGATGGGTCTAGCGGGAGTTGAGCAGTTCTTC; CDR3aa: CASSQMGLAGVEQFF
j_gene: TRBJ1-2; abundance: .; v_gene: TRBV27; len: 16; d_gene: TRBD1; CDR3nt: TGTGCCAGCAGTTTATGGGGACAGGGGCGCCACTATGGCTACACCTTC; CDR3aa: CASSLWGQGRHYGYTF
j_gene: TRBJ2-2; abundance: .; v_gene: TRBV18; len: 13; d_gene: TRBD2; CDR3nt: TGTGCCAGCTCACCGGGACTAGCGGGAGAGCTGTTTTTT; CDR3aa: CASSPGLAGELFF
j_gene: TRBJ2-5; abundance: .; v_gene: TRBV5-1; len: 14; d_gene: TRBD1; CDR3nt: TGCGCCAGCAGTACTACGACAGGGTTAGAGACCCAGTACTTC; CDR3aa: CASSTTTGLETQYF
j_gene: TRBJ1-6; abundance: .; v_gene: TRBV4-1; len: 15; d_gene: TRBD1; CDR3nt: TGCGCCAGCAGCCGACAGGGGGCCGATAATTCACCCCTCCACTTT; CDR3aa: CASSRQGADNSPLHF
j_gene: TRBJ2-5; abundance: .; v_gene: TRBV15; len: 15; d_gene: .; CDR3nt: TGTGCCACCAGCAGCGGGGGGCGTCCTGAAGAGACCCAGTACTTC; CDR3aa: CATSSGGRPEETQYF
j_gene: TRBJ1-1; abundance: once; v_gene: TRBV5-4; len: 12; d_gene: .; CDR3nt: TGTGCCAGCAGCCTCACATACACTGAAGCTTTCTTT; CDR3aa: CASSLTYTEAFF
j_gene: TRBJ2-7; abundance: .; v_gene: TRBV5-4; len: 13; d_gene: .; CDR3nt: TGTGCCAGCAGGGTCCCGGGAGACTACGAGCAGTACTTC; CDR3aa: CASRVPGDYEQYF
j_gene: TRBJ2-3; abundance: .; v_gene: TRBV27; len: 18; d_gene: .; CDR3nt: TGTGCCAGCAGTGGTACCGGGTCGCCCCGCTTCACTGTTGATACGCAGTATTTT; CDR3aa: CASSGTGSPRFTVDTQYF
j_gene: TRBJ2-7; abundance: .; v_gene: TRBV4-1; len: 16; d_gene: .; CDR3nt: TGCGCCAGCAGCCAAGACGGCCAGGGGTTCATCTACGAGCAGTACTTC; CDR3aa: CASSQDGQGFIYEQYF
j_gene: TRBJ1-2; abundance: .; v_gene: TRBV18; len: 14; d_gene: TRBD1; CDR3nt: TGTGCCAGCTCACCTACAGGGGCTAACTATGGCTACACCTTC; CDR3aa: CASSPTGANYGYTF
j_gene: TRBJ1-2; abundance: .; v_gene: TRBV27; len: 13; d_gene: .; CDR3nt: TGTGCCAGCAGTCCGCGGACAGCCTATGGCTACACCTTC; CDR3aa: CASSPRTAYGYTF
j_gene: TRBJ2-7; abundance: few; v_gene: TRBV5-4; len: 15; d_gene: TRBD2; CDR3nt: TGTGCCAGCAGCTTGGAGACTAGCGGGAGTTACGAGCAGTACTTC; CDR3aa: CASSLETSGSYEQYF
j_gene: TRBJ2-1; abundance: .; v_gene: TRBV7-6; len: 15; d_gene: TRBD2; CDR3nt: TGTGCCAGCAGACCAACTAGCGGGAACTACAATGAGCAGTTCTTC; CDR3aa: CASRPTSGNYNEQFF
j_gene: TRBJ1-2; abundance: .; v_gene: TRBV6-6; len: 13; d_gene: TRBD1; CDR3nt: TGTGCCAGCAGTTACTCGGGACAGGGAATGTACACCTTC; CDR3aa: CASSYSGQGMYTF
j_gene: TRBJ2-5; abundance: few; v_gene: TRBV7-7; len: 13; d_gene: .; CDR3nt: TGTGCCAGCAGCTTAGGAGGGCAAGAGACCCAGTACTTC; CDR3aa: CASSLGGQETQYF
j_gene: TRBJ2-5; abundance: once; v_gene: TRBV5-4; len: 16; d_gene: TRBD2; CDR3nt: TGTGCCAGCAGCCCGGGGACTAGCGGACCTCGGGAGACCCAGTACTTC; CDR3aa: CASSPGTSGPRETQYF
j_gene: TRBJ2-7; abundance: .; v_gene: TRBV2; len: 15; d_gene: TRBD2; CDR3nt: TGTGCCAGCAGTGCGTGGGGGGGTTTGCCGGGCGAGCAGTACTTC; CDR3aa: CASSAWGGLPGEQYF
j_gene: TRBJ1-2; abundance: few; v_gene: TRBV5-1; len: 13; d_gene: .; CDR3nt: TGCGCCAGCAGCTTTAAGGACAGCTATGGCTACACCTTC; CDR3aa: CASSFKDSYGYTF
j_gene: TRBJ1-4; abundance: .; v_gene: TRBV5-4; len: 16; d_gene: TRBD1; CDR3nt: TGTGCCAGCAGCTCGGGACAGGGCACAACTAATGAAAAACTGTTTTTT; CDR3aa: CASSSGQGTTNEKLFF
j_gene: TRBJ1-3; abundance: few; v_gene: TRBV30; len: 16; d_gene: .; CDR3nt: TGTGCCTGGAGGGGAACGGACAGAGCCTCTGGAAACACCATATATTTT; CDR3aa: CAWRGTDRASGNTIYF
j_gene: TRBJ1-4; abundance: .; v_gene: TRBV29-1; len: 17; d_gene: TRBD1; CDR3nt: TGCAGCGCTACTCGGGACAGTAGATCTGGTACTAATGAAAAACTGTTTTTT; CDR3aa: CSATRDSRSGTNEKLFF
j_gene: TRBJ2-7; abundance: .; v_gene: TRBV11-1; len: 12; d_gene: .; CDR3nt: TGTGCCAGCAGCGGGAGAAGCTACGAGCAGTACTTC; CDR3aa: CASSGRSYEQYF
j_gene: TRBJ2-1; abundance: .; v_gene: TRBV6-6; len: 12; d_gene: TRBD2; CDR3nt: TGTGCCAGCAGTCGGGGCCGGGAGGGGCAGTTCTTC; CDR3aa: CASSRGREGQFF
j_gene: TRBJ2-2; abundance: .; v_gene: TRBV18; len: 15; d_gene: .; CDR3nt: TGTGCCAGCTCACCAAAGACAGGGAACACCGGGGAGCTGTTTTTT; CDR3aa: CASSPKTGNTGELFF
j_gene: TRBJ1-2; abundance: .; v_gene: TRBV5-4; len: 18; d_gene: .; CDR3nt: TGTGCCAGCAGCACCGGGCCAGTTTTTTGGGAGATGAGGGATGGCTACACCTTC; CDR3aa: CASSTGPVFWEMRDGYTF
j_gene: TRBJ1-1; abundance: once; v_gene: TRBV20-1; len: 10; d_gene: .; CDR3nt: TGCAGTGCTAGAGATGTCGCGCCTTACTTT; CDR3aa: CSARDVAPYF
j_gene: TRBJ1-2; abundance: .; v_gene: TRBV25-1; len: 16; d_gene: TRBD1; CDR3nt: TGTGCCAGCAGTGATTCGGGGCAGGGGGCATCGTCCGGCTACACCTTC; CDR3aa: CASSDSGQGASSGYTF
j_gene: TRBJ2-1; abundance: .; v_gene: TRBV6-6; len: 13; d_gene: TRBD2; CDR3nt: TGTGCCAGCCGGCGGGAGCTCGACAATGAGCAGTTCTTC; CDR3aa: CASRRELDNEQFF
j_gene: TRBJ1-1; abundance: .; v_gene: TRBV12-5; len: 16; d_gene: .; CDR3nt: TGTGCTAGTGGTTTGGTAAGGCAGGGAGGTTACACTGAAGCTTTCTTT; CDR3aa: CASGLVRQGGYTEAFF
j_gene: TRBJ2-5; abundance: .; v_gene: TRBV11-3; len: 15; d_gene: TRBD2; CDR3nt: TGTGCCAGCAGCTTACGCGGGGAGGGCCAAGAGACCCAGTACTTC; CDR3aa: CASSLRGEGQETQYF
j_gene: TRBJ1-2; abundance: .; v_gene: TRBV2; len: 12; d_gene: .; CDR3nt: TGTGCCAGCAGTGACGGGAACTATGGCTACACCTTC; CDR3aa: CASSDGNYGYTF
j_gene: TRBJ1-1; abundance: .; v_gene: TRBV6-1; len: 13; d_gene: TRBD1; CDR3nt: TGTGCCAGCAGGAACAGGGGGCTCAATGAAGCTTTCTTT; CDR3aa: CASRNRGLNEAFF
j_gene: TRBJ1-2; abundance: .; v_gene: TRBV2; len: 14; d_gene: .; CDR3nt: TGTGCCAGCAGTGAAATGGCTACAGGTTATGGCTACACCTTC; CDR3aa: CASSEMATGYGYTF
j_gene: TRBJ2-7; abundance: .; v_gene: TRBV7-9; len: 18; d_gene: TRBD1; CDR3nt: TGTGCCAGCAGCTTCCCCGTCTCCGGGACAGGGGGCGTGCACGAGCAGTACTTC; CDR3aa: CASSFPVSGTGGVHEQYF
j_gene: TRBJ2-3; abundance: .; v_gene: TRBV6-6; len: 12; d_gene: .; CDR3nt: TGTGCCAGCAGTTACGGGCAAGATACGCAGTATTTT; CDR3aa: CASSYGQDTQYF
j_gene: TRBJ2-2; abundance: .; v_gene: TRBV5-1; len: 19; d_gene: TRBD2; CDR3nt: TGCGCCAGCAGCTTCAAGGGACTAGCGGGAGTTGGGAACACCGGGGAGCTGTTTTTT; CDR3aa: CASSFKGLAGVGNTGELFF
j_gene: TRBJ2-7; abundance: .; v_gene: TRBV19; len: 13; d_gene: .; CDR3nt: TGTGCCAGTAGCCTATCGACAGACTACGAGCAGTACTTC; CDR3aa: CASSLSTDYEQYF
j_gene: TRBJ1-2; abundance: .; v_gene: TRBV5-1; len: 15; d_gene: TRBD1; CDR3nt: TGCGCCAGCAGCACCAAAGACAGGGGGGGCTATGGCTACACCTTC; CDR3aa: CASSTKDRGGYGYTF
j_gene: TRBJ2-1; abundance: .; v_gene: TRBV11-3; len: 16; d_gene: TRBD2; CDR3nt: TGTGCCAGCAGCCCTCGCACTAGCGGGAGAGGAAATGAGCAGTTCTTC; CDR3aa: CASSPRTSGRGNEQFF
j_gene: TRBJ1-6; abundance: .; v_gene: TRBV30; len: 14; d_gene: .; CDR3nt: TGTGCCTCCCAGTTAGGGGGGGATTTTTCACCCCTCCACTTT; CDR3aa: CASQLGGDFSPLHF
j_gene: TRBJ1-3; abundance: .; v_gene: TRBV27; len: 15; d_gene: .; CDR3nt: TGTGCCAGCAGTTTATCGGGCAGCTCTGGAAACACCATATATTTT; CDR3aa: CASSLSGSSGNTIYF
j_gene: TRBJ1-5; abundance: .; v_gene: TRBV30; len: 13; d_gene: .; CDR3nt: TGTGCCTGGAGTGACAGCCATGAGCAGCCCCAGCATTTT; CDR3aa: CAWSDSHEQPQHF
j_gene: TRBJ1-2; abundance: .; v_gene: TRBV7-9; len: 15; d_gene: TRBD1; CDR3nt: TGTGCCAGCAGCTTAACAGGGGGTAATCAATATGGCTACACCTTC; CDR3aa: CASSLTGGNQYGYTF
j_gene: TRBJ2-1; abundance: .; v_gene: TRBV5-7; len: 12; d_gene: .; CDR3nt: TGTGCCAGCAGCTACCAGGGGTATGAGCAGTTCTTC; CDR3aa: CASSYQGYEQFF
j_gene: TRBJ1-1; abundance: few; v_gene: TRBV6-5; len: 14; d_gene: TRBD1; CDR3nt: TGTGCCAGCAGTTCCGGGACAGGAGAATCTGAAGCTTTCTTT; CDR3aa: CASSSGTGESEAFF
j_gene: TRBJ2-3; abundance: .; v_gene: TRBV2; len: 16; d_gene: TRBD2; CDR3nt: TGTGCCAGCAGCGTGGAGCGGGAGGGCCGTGGAGATACGCAGTATTTT; CDR3aa: CASSVEREGRGDTQYF
j_gene: TRBJ2-7; abundance: .; v_gene: TRBV7-2; len: 15; d_gene: TRBD2; CDR3nt: TGTGCCAGCAGCCCGGGACTAGCGGGAGCCTACGAGCAGTACTTC; CDR3aa: CASSPGLAGAYEQYF
j_gene: TRBJ1-4; abundance: .; v_gene: TRBV19; len: 15; d_gene: TRBD1; CDR3nt: TGTGCCAGTAGTATCTCGACAGGGGGGACTGGAAAACTGTTTTTT; CDR3aa: CASSISTGGTGKLFF
j_gene: TRBJ2-2; abundance: .; v_gene: TRBV10-3; len: 15; d_gene: .; CDR3nt: TGTGCCATCGGATACAGGGAGCCAACCTCCGGGGAGCTGTTTTTT; CDR3aa: CAIGYREPTSGELFF
j_gene: TRBJ2-1; abundance: once; v_gene: TRBV6-6; len: 16; d_gene: .; CDR3nt: TGTGCCAGCAGTTACTCGATACAGAGCTCCTACAATGAGCAGTTCTTC; CDR3aa: CASSYSIQSSYNEQFF
j_gene: TRBJ2-2; abundance: few; v_gene: TRBV5-1; len: 13; d_gene: .; CDR3nt: TGCGCCAGCAGTCCGGCCGGGACCGGGGAGCTGTTTTTT; CDR3aa: CASSPAGTGELFF
j_gene: TRBJ2-1; abundance: .; v_gene: TRBV25-1; len: 15; d_gene: TRBD1; CDR3nt: TGTGCCAGCAGTTTGACAGGGGATCCCTACAATGAGCAGTTCTTC; CDR3aa: CASSLTGDPYNEQFF
j_gene: TRBJ2-1; abundance: .; v_gene: TRBV7-2; len: 15; d_gene: .; CDR3nt: TGTGCCAGCAGCTTAGTGGTGGGAGAGCACAATGAGCAGTTCTTC; CDR3aa: CASSLVVGEHNEQFF